The T cell receptor (beta chain) under discussion was sequenced for a study of shared T cell receptors in the human thymus. Here immunoSEQ multiplex PCR was the method, and the copy in TCRdb shows in-frame clones only, minus some. The data contain roughly 660,000 clones, around 87% of them singletons. The CDR3 runs to 15 residues. The germline CDR1 and CDR2 sequences are SEHNR and FQNEAQ (reference sequence). With V trimmed by 5 bases and J by 4 bases, 4 bases remained unmatched. This clone appeared a single time. A further study also used this sample, focusing on human thymus T cells. That study reports: Corrective cardiac operations yielded the resected thymus tissue. Repertoires from thymus and blood appeared to show biased V and J gene usage.

This clonotype was obtained from a boy under two years old with a congenital heart defect. This chain links TRBV7-9 with TRBJ2-1; 11 bases are shared with TRBD2. Sequencing was done on a sample of thymocytes. CDR3 loop: CASSPRLAGYNEQFF. The CDR3 DNA is TGTGCCAGCAGCCCAAGACTAGCGGGGTACAATGAGCAGTTCTTC.